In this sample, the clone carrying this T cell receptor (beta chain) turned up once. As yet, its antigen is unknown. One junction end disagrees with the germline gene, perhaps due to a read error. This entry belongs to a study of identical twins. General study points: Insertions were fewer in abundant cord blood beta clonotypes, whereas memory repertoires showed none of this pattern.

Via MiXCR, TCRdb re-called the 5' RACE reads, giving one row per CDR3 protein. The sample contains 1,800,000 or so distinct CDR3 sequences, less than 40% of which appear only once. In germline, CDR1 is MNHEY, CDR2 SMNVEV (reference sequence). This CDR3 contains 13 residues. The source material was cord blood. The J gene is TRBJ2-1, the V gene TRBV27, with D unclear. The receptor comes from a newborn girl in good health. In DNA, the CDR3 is TGTGCCCGCAGAATTGGCCGCTCCAATGAGCAGTTCTTC. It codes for CARRIGRSNEQFF.